This record covers a single T cell receptor beta chain. The target antigen is unknown. This specimen comes from a study of cytomegalovirus exposure and HLA in healthy donors. Broader study findings: A later analysis linked around 15,000 TCR beta sequences to HLA alleles at 0.05 false discovery rate. A few chains tied to CMV proved CMV antigen-specific in vitro. Most of the TCR beta V segments (in an earlier analysis) were productive either about 87% or about 30% of the time.

Both 60 Vbeta primers and 13 Jbeta primers went into the PCR. Sequenced by immunoSEQ multiplex PCR; TCRdb stores in-frame clones only, minus some. The sample includes just over 150,000 clones, 60% to 85% of them seen just once. Material for sequencing was PBMCs. This TCR was recovered from a woman aged 40 to 55 in good health and CMV-seronegative.

CDR3 residues: CASSQVVRPLANEKLFF. The CDR3 DNA reads as TGCGCCAGCAGCCAAGTAGTCCGCCCCTTAGCTAATGAAAAACTGTTTTTT. The rearrangement links TRBV4-1 to TRBJ1-4; D unresolved. Trimming took off 1 base at V and 3 bases at J, with 15 bases between the two ends. This CDR3 region has 17 residues. Per germline, CDR1 MGHRA and CDR2 YSYEKL.